The present entry profiles one T cell receptor beta chain with its context. This clonotype was seen repeatedly, ten times or more. Its binding antigen is unknown. Base qualities are not recorded, but no much larger clone differs from it by a single base. The TCR beta CDR3 regions were amplified from RNA transcripts. For the first round of RT-PCR on the TCR CDR3, the HTBI primer set was used together with the Qiagen OneStep RT-PCR kit. Libraries were constructed in a second round of multiplex PCR, after which size selection and purification were carried out. Libraries were sequenced paired-end with 100 bp reads on an Illumina HiSeq2000. Per the source publication's procedure: SOAPnuke was used to process the raw data, removing reads that contained adapters or uncalled bases, had a mean Phred below 15, or lacked an exact match to the constant primer or identifier. COPE v1.2.5 was used to merge the high-quality paired reads, and each unique nucleotide sequence was defined as a clonotype. MiTCR v1.1 was used to align the clonotypes against IMGT TRBV, TRBD and TRBJ reference segments. Analysis was restricted to V-J combinations with a frequency above 0.0001, which covered 99.2% of repertoires. A TCS score was defined as the ratio of F50 (clonal expansion) to E x V (chaos), with BLOSUM62-based TCRdist applied between CDR3 peptides within each V-J. Welch's t-statistics and random forest reduced just over 500 V-J features to 13, which were used in a naive Bayes classifier (R e1071). The public reads were run again by TCRdb, first through fastp at Q25 and then through MiXCR, and only productive beta chains were kept. All rows with the same CDR3 protein become a single entry with the most common DNA and genes. The V and J calls were not made by the authors but by TCRdb's processing. This sample gives hundreds of thousands of distinct CDR3 sequences in total; roughly 15% of them show up just once. Together, the top ten hold 3.5% to 4% of the sample.

Stable Graves' hyperthyroidism was defined as the absence of progression to ophthalmopathy over 18 months of follow-up. Hyperthyroidism patients were aged 18 to 65 years and newly diagnosed, with disease duration of less than 2 months. Any patient with an uncontrolled infection, another autoimmune disease, pregnancy or lactation was excluded. Clinical symptoms, serum thyroxine and TRAb, thyroid ultrasound, and orbital computed tomography formed the basis for the diagnoses. Ficoll-Paque density gradient centrifugation was used to isolate PBMCs from about 10 ml of fresh peripheral blood. Total RNA was extracted using Trizol reagent, and RNA quality was assessed on an Agilent 2100 Bioanalyzer. The entry originates in a study of T cells in Graves' hyperthyroidism and ophthalmopathy (dated by TCRdb to between 2018 and 2021). In terms of the full investigation: Peripheral blood samples were taken at the time of initial diagnosis, prior to any treatment. TCR V-J signatures able to tell the groups apart were searched for in a discovery cohort of 100 or so patients, of whom 43 had Graves' ophthalmopathy and around 56 had stable Graves' hyperthyroidism. Prospective prediction of ophthalmopathy was tested in an independent validation cohort of fewer than 20 hyperthyroidism patients and 15 to 17 patients who later progressed to ophthalmopathy. For training and testing, the roughly 97 patients in the discovery cohort were randomly divided in a 7:3 ratio. In addition, the study compared T-cell repertoires in thyroid tissue and in blood from six Graves' hyperthyroidism patients. Following sampling, methimazole starting at 30 mg daily was given to hyperthyroidism patients, and high-dose intravenous methylprednisolone was given to ophthalmopathy patients. TCR Vbeta CDR3 sequencing of 135 peripheral blood samples (roughly 43 ophthalmopathy, 75 to 80 hyperthyroidism and about 17 progressor patients) is reported in the paper. Overall study results and their limits: No statistical method was used to fix the sample size in advance, and group allocation was not hidden from the investigators. Most expanded thyroid clonotypes (frequency above 0.001) were also found in blood, which suggests that blood repertoires may mirror thyroid immune responses. Ophthalmopathy was separated from stable hyperthyroidism by a 13 V-J signature model, with 85% to 90% sensitivity and just over 81% specificity obtained in cross-validation and 80%/75% obtained in testing. In validation, progression to ophthalmopathy was predicted by the model with about 70% sensitivity and 72% to 80% specificity, a median of roughly 6 months before onset.

The sample consisted of blood. The source of this sequence is a woman in her twenties or thirties with Graves' hyperthyroidism.

The CDR3: CASSVLDKTNTEAFF. At the DNA level, the sequence is TGTGCCAGCAGCGTCCTAGACAAGACCAACACTGAAGCTTTCTTT. The chain employs TRBV5-6 and TRBJ1-1, with the D gene uncertain. The CDR1 and CDR2 encoded by the germline V gene are SGHDT and YYEEEE. The CDR3 contains 15 residues, cysteine and phenylalanine counted. The sequence is cut down to CDR3 DNA, 45 bases in frame from base 1. Cut back by 4 bases and 2 bases, the V and J ends lie 15 bases apart.